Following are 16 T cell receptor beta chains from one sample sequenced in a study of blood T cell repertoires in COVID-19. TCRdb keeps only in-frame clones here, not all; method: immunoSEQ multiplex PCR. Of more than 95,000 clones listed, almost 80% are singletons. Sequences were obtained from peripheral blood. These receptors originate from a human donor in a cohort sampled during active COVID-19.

The CDR3 DNA is TGTGCCAGCAGCGTAGAAGAGGGAATCGGTGGGGCCAACGTCCTGACTTTC. Protein sequence: CASSVEEGIGGANVLTF. The V call is TRBV9, the J call TRBJ2-6, with D tentatively TRBD2 (5 bases). The CDR3 extends over 17 amino acids. V was cut by 0 bases and J by 3 bases, with 13 bases left in between. The germline CDR1 and CDR2 sequences are SGDLS and YYNGEE. Full variable domain (remainder filled in from reference TRBV9 and TRBJ2-6): DSGVTQTPKHLITATGQRVTLRCSPRSGDLSVYWYQQSLDQGLQFLIQYYNGEERAKGNILERFSAQQFPDLHSELNLSSLELGDSALYFCASSVEEGIGGANVLTFGAGSRLTVL.

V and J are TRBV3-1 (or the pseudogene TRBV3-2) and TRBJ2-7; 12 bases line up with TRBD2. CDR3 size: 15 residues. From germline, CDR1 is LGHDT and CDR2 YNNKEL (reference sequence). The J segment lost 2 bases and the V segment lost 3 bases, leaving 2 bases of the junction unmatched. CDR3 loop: CASSHRTSGTYEQYF. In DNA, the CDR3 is TGTGCCAGCAGCCATAGGACTAGCGGGACCTACGAGCAGTACTTC.

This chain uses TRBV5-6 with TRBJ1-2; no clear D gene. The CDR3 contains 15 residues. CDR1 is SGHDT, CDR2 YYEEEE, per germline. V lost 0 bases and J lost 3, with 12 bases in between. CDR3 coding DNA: TGTGCCAGCAGCTTGGGGCCGGGTGGGTACTATGGCTACACCTTC. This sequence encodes CASSLGPGGYYGYTF. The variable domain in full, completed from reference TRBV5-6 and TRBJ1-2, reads DAGVTQSPTHLIKTRGQQVTLRCSPKSGHDTVSWYQQALGQGPQFIFQYYEEEERQRGNFPDRFSGHQFPNYSSELNVNALLLGDSALYLCASSLGPGGYYGYTFGSGTRLTVV.

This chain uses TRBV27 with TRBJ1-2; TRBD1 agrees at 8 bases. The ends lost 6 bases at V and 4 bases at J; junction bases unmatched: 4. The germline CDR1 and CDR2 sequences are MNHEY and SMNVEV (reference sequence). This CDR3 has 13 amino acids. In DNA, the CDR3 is TGTGCCAGCAGAAAGGACAGGGCCTATGGCTACACCTTC. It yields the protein CASRKDRAYGYTF.

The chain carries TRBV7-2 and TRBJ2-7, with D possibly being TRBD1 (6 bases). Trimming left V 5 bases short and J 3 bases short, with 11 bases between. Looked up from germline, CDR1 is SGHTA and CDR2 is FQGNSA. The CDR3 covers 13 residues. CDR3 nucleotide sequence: TGTGCCAGCAGCACGAGAGGGGGCTACGAGCAGTACTTC. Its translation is CASSTRGGYEQYF.

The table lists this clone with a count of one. CDR3 region: CASSPAAVSYEQYF. The CDR3 DNA follows: TGTGCCAGCTCACCCGCGGCGGTCTCCTACGAGCAGTACTTC. The chain combines TRBV18 with TRBJ2-7; D gene uncertain. CDR1 and CDR2 (germline): KGHSH, LQKENI. Trimming cost V 3 bases and J 0 bases, with 9 bases left between them. The CDR3 runs 14 residues.

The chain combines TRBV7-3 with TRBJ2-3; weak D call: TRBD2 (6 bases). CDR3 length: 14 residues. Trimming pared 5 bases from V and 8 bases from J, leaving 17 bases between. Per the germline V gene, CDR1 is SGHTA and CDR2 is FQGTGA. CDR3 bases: TGTGCCAGCAGCACCGGGACTGCGTCGGGTACGCAGTATTTT. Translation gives CASSTGTASGTQYF.

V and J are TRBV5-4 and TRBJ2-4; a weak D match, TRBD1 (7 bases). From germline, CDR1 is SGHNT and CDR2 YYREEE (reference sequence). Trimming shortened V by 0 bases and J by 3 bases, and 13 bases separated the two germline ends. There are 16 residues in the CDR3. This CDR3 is CASSLVRGADKNIQYF. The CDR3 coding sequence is TGTGCCAGCAGCTTGGTCAGGGGGGCTGACAAAAACATTCAGTACTTC.

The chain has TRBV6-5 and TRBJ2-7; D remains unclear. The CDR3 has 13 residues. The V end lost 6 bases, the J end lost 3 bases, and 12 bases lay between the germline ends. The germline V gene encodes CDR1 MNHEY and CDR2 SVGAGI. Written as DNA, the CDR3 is TGTGCCAGCAGAGGTGACAATAACTACGAGCAGTACTTC. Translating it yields CASRGDNNYEQYF.

The CDR3 region has the DNA TGTGCCAGCATTTCAGGGGGCGACTACGAGCAGTACTTC. Encoded protein: CASISGGDYEQYF. V is TRBV28 and J is TRBJ2-7; TRBD1 matches 8 bases. Germline-derived CDR1 and CDR2 are MDHEN and SYDVKM. CDR3 size: 13 residues. With 7 bases clipped from V and 3 bases from J, the junction kept 5 bases outside the gene matches.

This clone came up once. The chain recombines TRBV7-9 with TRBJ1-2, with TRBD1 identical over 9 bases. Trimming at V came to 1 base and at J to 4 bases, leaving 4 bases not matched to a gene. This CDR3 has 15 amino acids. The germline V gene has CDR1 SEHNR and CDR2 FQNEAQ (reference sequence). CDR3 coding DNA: TGTGCCAGCAGCTTAGGGGGACAGGGTACCTATGGCTACACCTTC. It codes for CASSLGGQGTYGYTF.

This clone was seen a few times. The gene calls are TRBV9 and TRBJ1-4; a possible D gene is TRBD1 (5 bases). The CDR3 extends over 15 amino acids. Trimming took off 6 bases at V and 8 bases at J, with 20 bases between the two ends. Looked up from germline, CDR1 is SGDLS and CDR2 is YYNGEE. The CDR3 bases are TGTGCCAGCACCCCCGGACGGGGGAATGAGGAAAAACTGTTTTTT. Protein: CASTPGRGNEEKLFF.

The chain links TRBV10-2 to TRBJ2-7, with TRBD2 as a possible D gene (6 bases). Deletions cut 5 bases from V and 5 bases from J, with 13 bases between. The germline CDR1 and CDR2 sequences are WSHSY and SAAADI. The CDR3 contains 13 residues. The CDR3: CASSPGGIDEQYF. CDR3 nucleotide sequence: TGCGCCAGCAGTCCCGGAGGGATCGACGAGCAGTACTTC.

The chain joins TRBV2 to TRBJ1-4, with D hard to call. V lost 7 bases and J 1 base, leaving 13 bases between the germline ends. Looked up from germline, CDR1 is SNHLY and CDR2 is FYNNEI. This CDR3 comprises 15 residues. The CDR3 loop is CASTERRGTNEKLFF. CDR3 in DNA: TGTGCCAGCACAGAACGACGGGGAACTAATGAAAAACTGTTTTTT.

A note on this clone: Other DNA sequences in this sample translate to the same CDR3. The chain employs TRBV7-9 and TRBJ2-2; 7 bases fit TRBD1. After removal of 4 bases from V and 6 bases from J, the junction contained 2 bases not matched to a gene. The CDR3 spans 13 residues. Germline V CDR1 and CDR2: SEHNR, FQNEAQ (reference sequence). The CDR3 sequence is CASSSQGAGELFF. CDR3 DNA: TGTGCCAGCAGCTCGCAGGGGGCCGGGGAGCTGTTTTTT.

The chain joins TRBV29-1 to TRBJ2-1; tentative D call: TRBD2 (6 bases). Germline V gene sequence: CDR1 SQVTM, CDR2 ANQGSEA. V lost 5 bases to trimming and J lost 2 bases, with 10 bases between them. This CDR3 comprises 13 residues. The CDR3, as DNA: TGCAGCGTTAGGCGGGACCCCTACAATGAGCAGTTCTTC. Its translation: CSVRRDPYNEQFF.